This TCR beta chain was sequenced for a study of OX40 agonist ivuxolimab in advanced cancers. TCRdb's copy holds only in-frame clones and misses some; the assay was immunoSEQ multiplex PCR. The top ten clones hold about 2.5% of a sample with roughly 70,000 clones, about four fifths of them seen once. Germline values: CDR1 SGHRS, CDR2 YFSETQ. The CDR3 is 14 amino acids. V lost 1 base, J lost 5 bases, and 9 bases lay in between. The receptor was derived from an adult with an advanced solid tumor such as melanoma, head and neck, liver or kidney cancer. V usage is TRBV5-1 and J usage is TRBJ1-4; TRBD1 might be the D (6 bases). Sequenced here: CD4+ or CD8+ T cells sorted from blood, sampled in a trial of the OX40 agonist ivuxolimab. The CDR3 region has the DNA TGCGCCAGCAGCTTGCTCCAGGGGAATGAAAAACTGTTTTTT. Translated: CASSLLQGNEKLFF. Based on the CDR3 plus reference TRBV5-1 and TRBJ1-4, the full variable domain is KAGVTQTPRYLIKTRGQQVTLSCSPISGHRSVSWYQQTPGQGLQFLFEYFSETQRNKGNFPGRFSGRQFSNSRSEMNVSTLELGDSALYLCASSLLQGNEKLFFGSGTQLSVL.